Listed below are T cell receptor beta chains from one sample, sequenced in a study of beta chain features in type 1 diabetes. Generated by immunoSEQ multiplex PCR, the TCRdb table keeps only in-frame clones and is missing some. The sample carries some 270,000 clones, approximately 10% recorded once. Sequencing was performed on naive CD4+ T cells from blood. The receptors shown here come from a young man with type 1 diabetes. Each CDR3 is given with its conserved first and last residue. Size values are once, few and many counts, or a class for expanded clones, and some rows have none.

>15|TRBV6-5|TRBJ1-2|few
CASSYSFITNYGYTF
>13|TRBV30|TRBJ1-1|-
CAWSRGMNTEAFF
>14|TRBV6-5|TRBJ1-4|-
CASAITGGYEKLFF
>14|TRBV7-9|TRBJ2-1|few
CASSFRTSSNEQFF
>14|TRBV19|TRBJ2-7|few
CASSSGTGTYEQYF
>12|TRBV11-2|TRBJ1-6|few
CASSSGESALHF
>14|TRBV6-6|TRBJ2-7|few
CASSPRQDSYEQYF
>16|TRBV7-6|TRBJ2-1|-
CASSETSGSSYNEQFF
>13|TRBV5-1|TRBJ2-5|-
CASSLGITETQYF
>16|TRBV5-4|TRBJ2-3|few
CASSLLAGGGTDTQYF
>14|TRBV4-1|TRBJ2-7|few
CASSLSIRDYEQYF
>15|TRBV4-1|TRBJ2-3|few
CASSQESKGRDTQYF
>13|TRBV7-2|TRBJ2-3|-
CASSLEGADTQYF
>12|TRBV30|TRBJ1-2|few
CAWSSQGLGYTF
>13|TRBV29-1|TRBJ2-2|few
CSVDPQGGGELFF
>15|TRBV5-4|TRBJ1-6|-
CASSLGARLNSPLHF
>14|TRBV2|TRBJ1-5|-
CASSEGGGNQPQHF
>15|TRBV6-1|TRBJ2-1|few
CASSAEGPPYNEQFF
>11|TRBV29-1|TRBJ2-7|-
CSATGLYEQYF
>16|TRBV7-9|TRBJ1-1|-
CATTPRQGFPLSEAFF
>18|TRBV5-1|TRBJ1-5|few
CASSLVPHDRVLNQPQHF
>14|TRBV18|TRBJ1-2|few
CASSPKTGNYGYTF
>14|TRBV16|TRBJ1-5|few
CASSPTRRQRPQHF
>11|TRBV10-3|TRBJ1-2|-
CAIKGNYGYTF
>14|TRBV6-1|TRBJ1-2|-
CASSDRDRDYGYTF
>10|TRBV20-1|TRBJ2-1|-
CSAARDKQFF
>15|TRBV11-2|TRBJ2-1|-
CASSPGRSHGLEQFF
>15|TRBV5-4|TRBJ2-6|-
CASSQGRAGANVLTF
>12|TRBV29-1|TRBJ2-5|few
CSVRHPQETQYF
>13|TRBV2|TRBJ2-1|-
CASSPGLGDEQFF
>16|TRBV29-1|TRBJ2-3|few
CSGGMGAPSLLGTQYF
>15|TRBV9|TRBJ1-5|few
CASSPNTGGNQPQHF
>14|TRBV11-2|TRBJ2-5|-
CASIFSGGAGTQYF
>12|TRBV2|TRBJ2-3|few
CASSGTGPTQYF
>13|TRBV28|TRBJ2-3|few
CASTPPGTDTQYF
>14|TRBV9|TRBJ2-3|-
CASTTSGGEDTQYF
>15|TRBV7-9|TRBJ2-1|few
CATSISRGGYNEQFF
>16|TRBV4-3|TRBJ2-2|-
CASSQDWSGGAGELFF
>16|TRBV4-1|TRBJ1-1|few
CASSRLLRDLRAEAFF
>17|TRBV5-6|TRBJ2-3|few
CASSHGTSGGSTDTQYF
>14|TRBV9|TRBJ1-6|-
CASSVGALNSPLHF
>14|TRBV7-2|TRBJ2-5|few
CASSIGGVQETQYF
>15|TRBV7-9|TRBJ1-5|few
CASSFSRGINQPQHF
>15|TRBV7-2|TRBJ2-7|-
CASSPSAGAFYEQYF
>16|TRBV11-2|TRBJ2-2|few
CASSPTTGRNTGELFF
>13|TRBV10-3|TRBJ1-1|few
CAISQGRITEAFF
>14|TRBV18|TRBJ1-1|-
CASSQGTGGTEAFF
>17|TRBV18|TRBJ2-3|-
CASSPLVGGGSTDTQYF
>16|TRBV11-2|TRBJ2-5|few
CASSLAAQGRVETQYF
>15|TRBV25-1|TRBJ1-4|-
CASSDQTGVREKLFF
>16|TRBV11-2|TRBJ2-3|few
CASTLRTGTSTDTQYF
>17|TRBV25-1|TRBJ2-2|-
CASSESAGRGNTGELFF
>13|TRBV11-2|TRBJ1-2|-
CASSLDHAGGYTF
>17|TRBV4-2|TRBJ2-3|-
CASSQVEGLAQADTQYF
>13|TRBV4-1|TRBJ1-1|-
CASSQTGLGEAFF
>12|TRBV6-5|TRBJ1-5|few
CASSTGGAPQHF
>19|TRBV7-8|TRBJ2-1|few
CASSLARPSGTSSYNEQFF
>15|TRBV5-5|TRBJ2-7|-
CASSLSPGSSREQYF
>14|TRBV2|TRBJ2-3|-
CASSERGRTDTQYF